This T cell receptor beta chain was observed in a study of PD-L1 blockade in urothelial cancer. Study in general: In terms of prior chemotherapy, patients had received 0 to 3 regimens. Analyses were performed on blood at 3 weeks after treatment start (the second dose) and at 6 weeks. Each blood sample yielded a median of about 140,000 T cells.

V lost 1 base and J lost 8, with 11 bases in between. Germline V lookup: CDR1 SGHVS, CDR2 FQNEAQ. This CDR3 contains 14 residues. Time point specified: peripheral blood 6 weeks after treatment start. Using immunoSEQ multiplex PCR, the repertoire was profiled, and TCRdb retains in-frame clones only, with some absent. The sample includes about 76,000 clones, approximately 90% seen only once; the top ten take around 0.9%. The sample in question was PBMCs, obtained around atezolizumab (anti-PD-L1) treatment. The source is a woman aged 80 or over with urothelial cancer. V is TRBV7-8 and J is TRBJ1-4, with D maybe TRBD1 (5 bases). The CDR3 sequence: CASSLDTGGEKLFF. The CDR3 nucleotides are TGTGCCAGCAGCTTAGACACAGGCGGCGAAAAACTGTTTTTT.